This T cell receptor beta chain was obtained from a study of blood T cell repertoires in COVID-19. Study information: PBMCs, B-cell-depleted T cells, or T cells provided the cDNA or gDNA that made up the material.

V was cut by 4 bases and J by 3 bases, with 10 bases left in between. The CDR3 spans 14 residues. Germline V lookup: CDR1 SEHNR, CDR2 FQNEAQ (reference sequence). Original analysis: Reference gene primer amplification gave nucleated cell count estimates. Only in-frame clones appear in the TCRdb table, and some are missing; sequencing was by immunoSEQ multiplex PCR. V, J and clone size were drawn from that table, and D and trimming were deduced from the DNA. Found here are more than 300,000 clones, more than 70% of them singletons; the top ten hold approximately 1.8%. Sequencing was performed on PBMCs or T cells enriched from blood (not recorded which). The origin of this receptor is a man in his forties or fifties in a cohort exposed to, infected with or recovered from COVID-19 (not recorded which). The rearrangement joins TRBV7-9 to TRBJ1-5, with a tentative D call TRBD1 (5 bases). The CDR3 protein is CASSSTTVNQPQHF. The CDR3 DNA reads as TGTGCCAGCAGCTCGACGACAGTCAATCAGCCCCAGCATTTT.